A selection of T cell receptor beta chains follows, all from one sample in a study of patients and donors after allogeneic stem cell transplantation. TCRdb analysed the RT-PCR reads with MiXCR anew, one entry per CDR3 protein. There are about 200,000 distinct CDR3 sequences in the sample; roughly 40% occur only once, and 33% lies in the top ten. What was sequenced was blood, either unsorted or a sorted T cell fraction (not recorded which). These receptors originate from a human donor who was either an allogeneic HSCT recipient or a stem cell or donor lymphocyte infusion donor (not recorded which). It is not recorded whose cells these are; they may come from a transplant donor. Both conserved end residues are part of each CDR3. A D gene is named only where the DNA matches it firmly. Only part of the rows carry a size: once, few, many, or a class if the clone is expanded.

D: .
J: TRBJ2-7
size: .
V: TRBV5-1
DNA: TGCGCCAGCAGCTCTCTAAGGGGCTACGAGCAGTACTTC
CDR3: CASSSLRGYEQYF

D: .
J: TRBJ2-1
size: .
V: TRBV4-1
DNA: TGCGCCAGCAGCCAAGAAACCCCGTCGAGGAACAATGAGCAGTTCTTC
CDR3: CASSQETPSRNNEQFF

D: .
J: TRBJ2-7
size: .
V: TRBV12-3/TRBV12-4
DNA: TGTGCCAGCAGTACGGGACAATCGAGCTACGAGCAGTACTTC
CDR3: CASSTGQSSYEQYF

D: TRBD1
J: TRBJ2-3
size: .
V: TRBV12-3/TRBV12-4
DNA: TGTGCCAGCAGTTCCGGACAGGGGGATCCGTATACGCAGTATTTT
CDR3: CASSSGQGDPYTQYF

D: .
J: TRBJ1-2
size: .
V: TRBV14
DNA: TGTGCCAGCAGCCAACAGTGGGGTAGAACCCGTTCCTATGGCTACACCTTC
CDR3: CASSQQWGRTRSYGYTF

D: .
J: TRBJ2-2
size: .
V: TRBV15
DNA: TGTGCCACCAGCACACCGACGGAGACCGGGGAGCTGTTTTTT
CDR3: CATSTPTETGELFF

D: .
J: TRBJ2-2
size: .
V: TRBV12-3/TRBV12-4
DNA: TGTGCCAGCAGTTTAGTGTCTGGTCCCGGGGAGCTGTTTTTT
CDR3: CASSLVSGPGELFF

D: .
J: TRBJ1-2
size: .
V: TRBV7-9
DNA: TGTGCCAGCAGCTTAGGAGGGGATTTGTATGGCTACACCTTC
CDR3: CASSLGGDLYGYTF

D: .
J: TRBJ2-7
size: .
V: TRBV29-1
DNA: TGCAGCGTTGGGGCAGGCCCCTACGAGCAGTACTTC
CDR3: CSVGAGPYEQYF

D: .
J: TRBJ1-2
size: .
V: TRBV4-2
DNA: TGTGCCAGCAGCCAAGCGGAGGATTCTAACTATGGCTACACCTTC
CDR3: CASSQAEDSNYGYTF

D: .
J: TRBJ1-6
size: once
V: TRBV7-8
DNA: TGTGCCAGCAGCAAACCGGACTCAGAAAGTTCACCCCTCCACTTT
CDR3: CASSKPDSESSPLHF

D: TRBD2
J: TRBJ2-2
size: few
V: TRBV4-3
DNA: TGCGCCAGCAGCCAAGTAGCGGGAGGATACACCGGGGAGCTGTTTTTT
CDR3: CASSQVAGGYTGELFF

D: .
J: TRBJ1-6
size: .
V: TRBV12-3/TRBV12-4
DNA: TGTGCCAGCAGTGTGACAGGATTTTTTTTTTCACCCCTCCACTTT
CDR3: CASSVTGFFFSPLHF

D: .
J: TRBJ2-1
size: .
V: TRBV14
DNA: TGTGCCAGCAGCCAAGTACTCAATGAGCAGTTCTTC
CDR3: CASSQVLNEQFF

D: TRBD1
J: TRBJ1-2
size: .
V: TRBV4-3
DNA: TGCGCCAGCAGCCAAGAAGTTGTAGGGACAGTTAACTATGGCTACACCTTC
CDR3: CASSQEVVGTVNYGYTF

D: TRBD1
J: TRBJ2-7
size: .
V: TRBV20-1
DNA: TGCAGTGCTAACCATGACAGGGCCTACGAGCAGTACTTC
CDR3: CSANHDRAYEQYF

D: TRBD2
J: TRBJ2-3
size: .
V: TRBV20-1
DNA: TGCAGTGCTAGCCTTGCGGGAGTTGGTCCAGATACGCAGTATTTT
CDR3: CSASLAGVGPDTQYF

D: TRBD1
J: TRBJ2-7
size: .
V: TRBV7-9
DNA: TGTGCCAGCAGCTTAGTCGGACAGGGTTCTTACGAGCAGTACTTC
CDR3: CASSLVGQGSYEQYF

D: .
J: TRBJ1-1
size: .
V: TRBV4-2
DNA: TGTGCCAGCAGCCCGATTGTGGGAGGCACTGAAGCTTTCTTT
CDR3: CASSPIVGGTEAFF

D: .
J: TRBJ2-5
size: .
V: TRBV7-2
DNA: TGTGCCAGCAGCCTCAAGGACTGGAGACAAGAGACCCAGTACTTC
CDR3: CASSLKDWRQETQYF

D: TRBD2
J: TRBJ2-5
size: .
V: TRBV10-3
DNA: TGTGCCATCATTGGCAGCGGGAGCGTCCAAGAGACCCAGTACTTC
CDR3: CAIIGSGSVQETQYF

D: .
J: TRBJ1-2
size: few
V: TRBV4-3
DNA: TGCGCCAGCAGCCAAGATGAGGCAAAACATAACTATGGCTACACCTTC
CDR3: CASSQDEAKHNYGYTF

D: .
J: TRBJ1-1
size: few
V: TRBV28
DNA: TGTGCCAGCAGTTTAATCGGGACTGAAGCTTTCTTT
CDR3: CASSLIGTEAFF

D: .
J: TRBJ2-7
size: few
V: TRBV28
DNA: TGTGCCAGCAGAGCCGGGACTGAACAAACCTACGAGCAGTACTTC
CDR3: CASRAGTEQTYEQYF

D: .
J: TRBJ2-5
size: .
V: TRBV9
DNA: TGTGCCAGCAGCGTAGGAACTAGCCACGAGACCCAGTACTTC
CDR3: CASSVGTSHETQYF

D: TRBD2
J: TRBJ2-1
size: .
V: TRBV18
DNA: TGTGCCAGCTCACCATGGCGGGAGCTAAGGATTGAGCAGTTCTTC
CDR3: CASSPWRELRIEQFF

D: .
J: TRBJ1-1
size: many
V: TRBV29-1
DNA: TGCAGCGTTGAGAGGGCAGGCAACACTGAAGCTTTCTTT
CDR3: CSVERAGNTEAFF

D: TRBD2
J: TRBJ2-5
size: few
V: TRBV2
DNA: TGTGCCGGCCGACTAGCGGGAGGGGCTAGAGAGACCCAGTACTTC
CDR3: CAGRLAGGARETQYF

D: .
J: TRBJ2-7
size: .
V: TRBV20-1
DNA: TGCAGTGCTAATTCCCAGATACACTCCTACGAGCAGTACTTC
CDR3: CSANSQIHSYEQYF

D: TRBD1
J: TRBJ1-2
size: few
V: TRBV4-3
DNA: TGCGCCAGCAGCCAAGATCGAGGACAGGGTACGGGCTTTGGGGGCTACACCTTC
CDR3: CASSQDRGQGTGFGGYTF

D: TRBD1
J: TRBJ1-1
size: few
V: TRBV27
DNA: TGTGCCAGCAGTTTCATAGGACAGGGAAACACTGAAGCTTTCTTT
CDR3: CASSFIGQGNTEAFF

D: .
J: TRBJ1-5
size: .
V: TRBV6-2/TRBV6-3
DNA: TGTGCCAGCATCCGCTCGGGGAGCAATCAGCCCCAGCATTTT
CDR3: CASIRSGSNQPQHF